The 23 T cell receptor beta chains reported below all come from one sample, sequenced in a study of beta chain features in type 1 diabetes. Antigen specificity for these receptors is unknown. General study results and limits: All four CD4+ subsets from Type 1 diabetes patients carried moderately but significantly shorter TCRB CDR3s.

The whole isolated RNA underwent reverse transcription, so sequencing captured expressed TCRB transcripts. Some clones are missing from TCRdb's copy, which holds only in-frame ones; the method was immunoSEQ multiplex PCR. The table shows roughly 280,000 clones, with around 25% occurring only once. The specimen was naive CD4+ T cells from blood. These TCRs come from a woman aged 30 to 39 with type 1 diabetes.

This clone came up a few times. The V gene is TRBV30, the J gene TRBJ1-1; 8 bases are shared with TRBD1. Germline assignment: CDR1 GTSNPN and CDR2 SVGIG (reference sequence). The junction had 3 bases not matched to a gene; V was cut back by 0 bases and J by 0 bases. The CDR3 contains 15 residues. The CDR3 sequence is CAWSVTGDMNTEAFF. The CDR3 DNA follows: TGTGCCTGGAGTGTGACAGGGGACATGAACACTGAAGCTTTCTTT. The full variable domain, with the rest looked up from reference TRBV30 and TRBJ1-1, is SQTIHQWPATLVQPVGSPLSLECTVEGTSNPNLYWYRQAAGRGLQLLFYSVGIGQISSEVPQNLSASRPQDRQFILSSKKLLLSDSGFYLCAWSVTGDMNTEAFFGQGTRLTVV.

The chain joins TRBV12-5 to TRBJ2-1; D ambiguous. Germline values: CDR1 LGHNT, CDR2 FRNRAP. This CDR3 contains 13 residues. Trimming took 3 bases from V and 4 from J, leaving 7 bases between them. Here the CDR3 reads CASGLRRYNEQFF. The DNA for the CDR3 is TGTGCTAGTGGTTTAAGGCGGTACAATGAGCAGTTCTTC.

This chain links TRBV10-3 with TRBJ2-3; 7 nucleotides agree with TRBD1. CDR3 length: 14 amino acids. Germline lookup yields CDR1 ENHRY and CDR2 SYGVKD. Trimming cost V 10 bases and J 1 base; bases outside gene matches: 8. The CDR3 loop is CATTGALGTDTQYF. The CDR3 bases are TGTGCCACCACAGGGGCCCTAGGCACAGATACGCAGTATTTT.

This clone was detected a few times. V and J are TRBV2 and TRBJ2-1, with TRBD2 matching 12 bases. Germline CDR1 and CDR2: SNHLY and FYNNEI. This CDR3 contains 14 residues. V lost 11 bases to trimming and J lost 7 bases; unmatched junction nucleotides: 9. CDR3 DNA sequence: TGTGCCGCCAAATGGACTAGCGGGACGAATGAGCAGTTCTTC. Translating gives CAAKWTSGTNEQFF.

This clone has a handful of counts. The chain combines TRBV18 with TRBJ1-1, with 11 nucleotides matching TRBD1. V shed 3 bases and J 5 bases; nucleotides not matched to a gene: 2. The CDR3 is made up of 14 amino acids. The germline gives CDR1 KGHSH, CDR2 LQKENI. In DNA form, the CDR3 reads TGTGCCAGCTCACCGGGACAGGGGGGGACTGAAGCTTTCTTT. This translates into CASSPGQGGTEAFF.

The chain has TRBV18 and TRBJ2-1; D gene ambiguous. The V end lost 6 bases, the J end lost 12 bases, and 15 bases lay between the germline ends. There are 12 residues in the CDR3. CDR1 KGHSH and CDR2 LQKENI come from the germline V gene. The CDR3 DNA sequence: TGTGCCAGCTCCGTTGTCAGCGAAGGGCAGTTCTTC. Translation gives CASSVVSEGQFF.

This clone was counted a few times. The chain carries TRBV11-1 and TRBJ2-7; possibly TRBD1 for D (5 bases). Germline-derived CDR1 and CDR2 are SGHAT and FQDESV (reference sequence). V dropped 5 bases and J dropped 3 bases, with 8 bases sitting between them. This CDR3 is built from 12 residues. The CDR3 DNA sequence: TGTGCCAGCAGCCGAGACAGCTACGAGCAGTACTTC. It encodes CASSRDSYEQYF.

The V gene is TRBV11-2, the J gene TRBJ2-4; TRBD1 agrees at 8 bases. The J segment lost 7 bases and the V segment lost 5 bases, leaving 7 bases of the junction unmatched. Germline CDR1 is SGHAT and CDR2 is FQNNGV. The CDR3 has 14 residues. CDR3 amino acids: CASSLRQGMNIQYF. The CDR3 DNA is TGTGCCAGCAGCCTAAGACAGGGGATGAACATTCAGTACTTC.

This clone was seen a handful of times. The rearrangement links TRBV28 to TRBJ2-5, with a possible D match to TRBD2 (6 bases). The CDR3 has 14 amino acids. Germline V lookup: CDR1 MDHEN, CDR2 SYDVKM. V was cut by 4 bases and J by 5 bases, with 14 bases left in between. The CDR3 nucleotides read TGTGCCAGCAGTTCTCCTAGCGCGGGGGAGACCCAGTACTTC. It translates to CASSSPSAGETQYF.

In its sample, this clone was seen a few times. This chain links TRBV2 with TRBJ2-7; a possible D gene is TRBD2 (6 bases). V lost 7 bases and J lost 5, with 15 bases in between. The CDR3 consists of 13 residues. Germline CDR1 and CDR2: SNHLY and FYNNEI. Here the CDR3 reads CASMESGWDEQYF. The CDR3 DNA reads TGTGCCAGCATGGAGAGCGGGTGGGACGAGCAGTACTTC. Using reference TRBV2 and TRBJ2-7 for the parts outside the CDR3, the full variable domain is EPEVTQTPSHQVTQMGQEVILRCVPISNHLYFYWYRQILGQKVEFLVSFYNNEISEKSEIFDDQFSVERPDGSNFTLKIRSTKLEDSAMYFCASMESGWDEQYFGPGTRLTVT.

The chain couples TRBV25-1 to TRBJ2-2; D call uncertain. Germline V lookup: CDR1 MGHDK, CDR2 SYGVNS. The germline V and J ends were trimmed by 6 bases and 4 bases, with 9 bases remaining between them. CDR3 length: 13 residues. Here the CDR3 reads CASSGDFTGELFF. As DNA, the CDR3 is TGTGCCAGCAGCGGTGACTTCACCGGGGAGCTGTTTTTT.

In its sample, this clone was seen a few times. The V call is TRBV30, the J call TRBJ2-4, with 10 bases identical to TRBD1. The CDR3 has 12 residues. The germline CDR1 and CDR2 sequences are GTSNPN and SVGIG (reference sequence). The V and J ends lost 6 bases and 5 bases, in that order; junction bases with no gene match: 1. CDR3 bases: TGTGCCTGCGGGACAGGGGAAAACATTCAGTACTTC. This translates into CACGTGENIQYF. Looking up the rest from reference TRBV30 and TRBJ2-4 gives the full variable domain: SQTIHQWPATLVQPVGSPLSLECTVEGTSNPNLYWYRQAAGRGLQLLFYSVGIGQISSEVPQNLSASRPQDRQFILSSKKLLLSDSGFYLCACGTGENIQYFGAGTRLSVL.

The DNA of the CDR3 is TGTGCCAGCAGCTTAGGACTAGCCACCGGGGAGCTGTTTTTT. This sequence encodes CASSLGLATGELFF. The chain links TRBV7-8 to TRBJ2-2; TRBD2 agrees at 7 bases. Looked up from germline, CDR1 is SGHVS and CDR2 is FQNEAQ. Trimming removed 1 base from V and 4 bases from J; junction bases left unmatched: 0. This CDR3 has 14 residues.

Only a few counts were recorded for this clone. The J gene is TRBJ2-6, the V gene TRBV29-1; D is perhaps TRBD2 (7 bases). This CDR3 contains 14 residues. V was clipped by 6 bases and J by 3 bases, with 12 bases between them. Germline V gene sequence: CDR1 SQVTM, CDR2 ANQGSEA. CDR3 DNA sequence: TGCAGCGTGAGGGGGGGAAATGGGGCCAACGTCCTGACTTTC. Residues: CSVRGGNGANVLTF.

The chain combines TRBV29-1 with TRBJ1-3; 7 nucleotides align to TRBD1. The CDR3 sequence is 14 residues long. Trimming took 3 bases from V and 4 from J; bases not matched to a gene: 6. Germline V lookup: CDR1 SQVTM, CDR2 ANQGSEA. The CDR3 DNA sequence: TGCAGCGTTGAGTTCGGGACAGTAGGAAACACCATATATTTT. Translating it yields CSVEFGTVGNTIYF.

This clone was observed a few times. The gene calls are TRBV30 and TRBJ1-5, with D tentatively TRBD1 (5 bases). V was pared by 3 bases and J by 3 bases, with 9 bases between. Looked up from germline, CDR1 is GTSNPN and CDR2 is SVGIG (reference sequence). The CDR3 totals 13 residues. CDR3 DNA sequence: TGTGCCTGGAGCCCGACAGTCAATCAGCCCCAGCATTTT. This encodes CAWSPTVNQPQHF.

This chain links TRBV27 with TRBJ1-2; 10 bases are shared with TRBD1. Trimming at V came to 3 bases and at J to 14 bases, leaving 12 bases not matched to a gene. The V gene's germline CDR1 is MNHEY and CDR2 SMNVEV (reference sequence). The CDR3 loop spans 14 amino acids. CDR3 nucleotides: TGTGCCAGCAGTTTTAACCACCGGGACAGGGGTATGACCTTC. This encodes CASSFNHRDRGMTF.

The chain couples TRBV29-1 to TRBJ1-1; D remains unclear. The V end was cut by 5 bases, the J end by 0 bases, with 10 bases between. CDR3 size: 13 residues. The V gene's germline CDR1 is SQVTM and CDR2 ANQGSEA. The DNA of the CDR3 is TGCAGCGTTTTACACCCCATGAACACTGAAGCTTTCTTT. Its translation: CSVLHPMNTEAFF.

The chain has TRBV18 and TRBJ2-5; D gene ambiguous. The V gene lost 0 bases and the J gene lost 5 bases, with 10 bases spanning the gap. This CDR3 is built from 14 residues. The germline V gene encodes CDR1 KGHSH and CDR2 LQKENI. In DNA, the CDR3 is TGTGCCAGCTCACCACCAGCCCCCGAGGAGACCCAGTACTTC. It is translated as CASSPPAPEETQYF.

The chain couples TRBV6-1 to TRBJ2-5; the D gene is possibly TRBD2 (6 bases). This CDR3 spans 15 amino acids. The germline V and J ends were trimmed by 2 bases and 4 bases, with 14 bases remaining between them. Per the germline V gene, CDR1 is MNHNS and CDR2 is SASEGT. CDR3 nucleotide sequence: TGTGCCAGCAGTGAATTCGCGGCGGGGAGAGAGACCCAGTACTTC. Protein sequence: CASSEFAAGRETQYF.

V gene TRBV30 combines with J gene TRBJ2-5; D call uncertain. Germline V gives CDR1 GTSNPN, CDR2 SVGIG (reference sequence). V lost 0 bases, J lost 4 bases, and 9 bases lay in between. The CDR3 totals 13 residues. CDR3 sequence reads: CAWSVTIRETQYF. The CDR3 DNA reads TGTGCCTGGAGTGTTACAATTCGAGAGACCCAGTACTTC. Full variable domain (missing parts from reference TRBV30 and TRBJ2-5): SQTIHQWPATLVQPVGSPLSLECTVEGTSNPNLYWYRQAAGRGLQLLFYSVGIGQISSEVPQNLSASRPQDRQFILSSKKLLLSDSGFYLCAWSVTIRETQYFGPGTRLLVL.

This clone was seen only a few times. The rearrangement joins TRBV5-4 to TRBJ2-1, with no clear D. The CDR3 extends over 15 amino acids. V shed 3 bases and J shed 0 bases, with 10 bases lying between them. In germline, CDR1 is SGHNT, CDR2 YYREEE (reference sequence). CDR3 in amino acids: CASSSQISSYNEQFF. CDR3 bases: TGTGCCAGCAGCTCCCAGATCAGCTCCTACAATGAGCAGTTCTTC. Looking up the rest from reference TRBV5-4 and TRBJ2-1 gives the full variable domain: ETGVTQSPTHLIKTRGQQVTLRCSSQSGHNTVSWYQQALGQGPQFIFQYYREEENGRGNFPPRFSGLQFPNYSSELNVNALELDDSALYLCASSSQISSYNEQFFGPGTRLTVL.

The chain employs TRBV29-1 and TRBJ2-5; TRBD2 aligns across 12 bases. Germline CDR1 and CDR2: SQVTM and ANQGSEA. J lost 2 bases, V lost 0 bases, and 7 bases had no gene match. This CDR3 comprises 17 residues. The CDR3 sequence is CSVEDVLAGGLQETQYF. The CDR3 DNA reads TGCAGCGTTGAAGATGTGCTAGCGGGAGGGTTACAAGAGACCCAGTACTTC. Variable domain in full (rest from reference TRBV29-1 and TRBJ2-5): SAVISQKPSRDICQRGTSLTIQCQVDSQVTMMFWYRQQPGQSLTLIATANQGSEATYESGFVIDKFPISRPNLTFSTLTVSNMSPEDSSIYLCSVEDVLAGGLQETQYFGPGTRLLVL.